This TCR beta chain was recorded in a study of cytomegalovirus exposure and HLA in healthy donors. Germline-derived CDR1 and CDR2 are MNHEY and SVGAGI. Trimming took off 10 bases at V and 4 bases at J, with 20 bases between the two ends. This CDR3 spans 15 amino acids. Both 60 Vbeta primers and 13 Jbeta primers went into the PCR. The protocol was immunoSEQ multiplex PCR, while the TCRdb copy is restricted to in-frame clones and leaves out a portion. The sample has about 240,000 clones, around 83% seen once. At the time of sampling, donors were nominally healthy, though unrecorded immune exposures were likely. A single count supports this clone. Its antigen is not identified. General observations from the study: Testing in vitro showed a few CMV-associated chains specific for CMV antigens.

The receptor's source is a girl aged 2-10 years in good health and CMV-seronegative. This rearrangement joins TRBV6-5 to TRBJ2-1; possibly TRBD2 for D (5 bases). Sequenced sample: PBMCs. The CDR3 coding sequence is TGTGCCACCAGAGAGGGTTTGCGCGGTTACAATGAGCAGTTCTTC. Protein: CATREGLRGYNEQFF.